This TCR beta chain is from a study of blood T cell repertoires in COVID-19. As for the study in general: COVID-19 samples, acute and convalescent, were from the United States, Italy and Spain.

Authors' methods: Amplified reference gene primers provided the basis for estimating nucleated cell counts. Clones were sequenced by immunoSEQ multiplex PCR, and TCRdb holds only the in-frame ones, with some missing. From that table come the V and J calls and clone size; the DNA was used to work out D and trimming. The table shows tens of thousands of clones, with roughly 91% occurring only once. V shed 1 base, J shed 6 bases, and the junction held 6 bases outside the gene matches. Germline V lookup: CDR1 LNHDA, CDR2 SQIVND (reference sequence). The CDR3 is made up of 16 amino acids. The specimen was peripheral blood. V gene TRBV19 combines with J gene TRBJ2-2, with 9 bases fitting TRBD2. The receptor was isolated from a woman older than 75 with acute or convalescent COVID-19. The CDR3 sequence is CASSIAPSGTSGELFF. The CDR3 bases are TGTGCCAGTAGTATAGCACCTAGCGGGACCTCCGGGGAGCTGTTTTTT.